Shown below are 18 T cell receptor beta chains from a single sample sequenced in a study of molecular identifiers for immune sequencing clone quantification. TCRdb reanalysed the PCR reads using MiXCR and keeps one entry per CDR3 protein. The table shows under 600,000 distinct CDR3 sequences, with around 25% occurring only once. Input material: naive CD8+ T cells from blood, with Jurkat cell RNA spiked in. Subset described: FACS-sorted CD8+CD4-CCR7+CD45RA+ naive T cells. Receptor source: a human donor in good health. Some libraries in this study had Jurkat cell RNA spiked in.

This clonotype was seen more than once but under ten times. The rearrangement uses TRBV7-6 and TRBJ2-2; 7 positions agree with TRBD1. The V gene's germline CDR1 is SGHVS and CDR2 FNYEAQ. Losses at the gene ends were 5 bases for V and 6 bases for J; bases not matched to a gene: 0. This CDR3 contains 12 residues. CDR3 nucleotide sequence: TGTGCCAGCAGCGGGACAGCCGGGGAGCTGTTTTTT. Protein: CASSGTAGELFF.

This chain uses TRBV2 with TRBJ1-6; unclear D gene. CDR3 length: 14 residues. In germline, CDR1 is SNHLY, CDR2 FYNNEI. The V end lost 4 bases, the J end lost 11 bases, and 15 bases lay between the germline ends. The CDR3, as DNA: TGTGCCAGCAGTGTGGGGTCTTACCGGGCACCCCTCCACTTT. It specifies CASSVGSYRAPLHF. Full variable domain (outside the CDR3, taken from reference TRBV2 and TRBJ1-6): EPEVTQTPSHQVTQMGQEVILRCVPISNHLYFYWYRQILGQKVEFLVSFYNNEISEKSEIFDDQFSVERPDGSNFTLKIRSTKLEDSAMYFCASSVGSYRAPLHFGNGTRLTVT.

A note on this clonotype: This is likely a read error, given that the CDR3 carries no conserved phenylalanine or tryptophan at its end. The CDR3 protein is CASSYGQPSSGNTIYS. For the CDR3, the DNA is TGTGCCAGCAGTTACGGGCAGCCGAGCTCCGGAAACACCATATATTCT. The chain couples TRBV6-5 to TRBJ1-3; D remains ambiguous. Germline assignment: CDR1 MNHEY and CDR2 SVGAGI. V lost 2 bases and J 4 bases, leaving 15 bases between the germline ends. CDR3 length: 16 amino acids.

The sample holds a few counts of this clonotype. The rearrangement uses TRBV7-2 and TRBJ2-7; maybe TRBD1 (5 bases). V was trimmed by 3 bases and J by 4 bases, leaving 10 bases between them. The germline V gene has CDR1 SGHTA and CDR2 FQGNSA. This CDR3 spans 13 amino acids. The CDR3 region is CASSFFQGYEQYF. The CDR3 DNA follows: TGTGCCAGCAGCTTTTTTCAGGGTTACGAGCAGTACTTC. Complete variable domain (other parts from reference TRBV7-2 and TRBJ2-7): GAGVSQSPSNKVTEKGKDVELRCDPISGHTALYWYRQSLGQGLEFLIYFQGNSAPDKSGLPSDRFSAERTGGSVSTLTIQRTQQEDSAVYLCASSFFQGYEQYFGPGTRLTVT.

This clonotype came up many times. V usage is TRBV27 and J usage is TRBJ2-7, with 8 nucleotides matching TRBD2. CDR1 MNHEY and CDR2 SMNVEV come from the germline V gene (reference sequence). This CDR3 contains 15 residues. V lost 3 bases to trimming and J lost 6 bases; unmatched junction nucleotides: 10. CDR3 DNA sequence: TGTGCCAGCAGTTTCGGAGTTGCGGGAGGAGGCGAGCAGTACTTC. It yields the protein CASSFGVAGGGEQYF.

The sample holds many counts of this clonotype. This sequence joins TRBV24-1 and TRBJ2-1; D unresolved. The CDR3 is 13 residues long. Trimming shortened V by 0 bases and J by 2 bases, and 1 base separated the two germline ends. Germline V gives CDR1 KGHDR, CDR2 SFDVKD. The DNA of the CDR3 is TGTGCCACCAGTGATTTGGCCTACAATGAGCAGTTCTTC. Amino acid sequence: CATSDLAYNEQFF.

This clonotype was counted between two and nine times. The chain recombines TRBV4-1 with TRBJ1-1; TRBD1 might be the D (6 bases). The germline gives CDR1 MGHRA, CDR2 YSYEKL. Between the trimmed V and J ends, which lost 5 bases and 5 bases, there was a span of 12 bases. CDR3 length: 13 residues. CDR3 coding DNA: TGCGCCAGCAGCTCCCAGACAGGAACTGAAGCTTTCTTT. It specifies CASSSQTGTEAFF.

This clonotype was observed a few times. The chain joins TRBV28 to TRBJ2-3, with 13 bases matching TRBD2. The V gene end was trimmed by 6 bases and the J gene end by 3 bases; junction bases not matched to a gene: 6. The germline V gene has CDR1 MDHEN and CDR2 SYDVKM. This CDR3 is built from 16 residues. CDR3 sequence reads: CASSLTSGRVTDTQYF. The DNA for the CDR3 is TGTGCCAGCAGCCTAACTAGCGGGAGGGTTACAGATACGCAGTATTTT. Together with reference TRBV28 and TRBJ2-3, the CDR3 gives the full variable domain: DVKVTQSSRYLVKRTGEKVFLECVQDMDHENMFWYRQDPGLGLRLIYFSYDVKMKEKGDIPEGYSVSREKKERFSLILESASTNQTSMYLCASSLTSGRVTDTQYFGPGTRLTVL.

This clonotype was counted at least ten times. V gene TRBV7-9 combines with J gene TRBJ1-1; D unresolved. The CDR3 contains 14 residues. Trimming shortened V by 3 bases and J by 5 bases, and 13 bases separated the two germline ends. Germline CDR1 SEHNR, CDR2 FQNEAQ (reference sequence). Written as DNA, the CDR3 is TGTGCCAGCAGCTTCGGCGGCCCGAGAACTGAAGCTTTCTTT. Protein product: CASSFGGPRTEAFF.

This clonotype was observed a few times. This sequence joins TRBV13 and TRBJ2-7, with TRBD2 identical over 7 bases. The J segment lost 4 bases and the V segment lost 5 bases, leaving 8 bases of the junction unmatched. Germline CDR1 and CDR2: PRHDT and FYEKMQ (reference sequence). The CDR3 sequence is 14 residues long. The CDR3 DNA is TGTGCCAGCAGCCCAATAGCGGGCAGGTACGAGCAGTACTTC. This translates into CASSPIAGRYEQYF.

As for this clonotype: A clone one base away is much larger, so this may be a read error. This chain connects TRBV9 to TRBJ2-3, with no clear D. From germline, CDR1 is SGDLS and CDR2 YYNGEE. This CDR3 contains 12 residues. The germline V and J ends were trimmed by 3 bases and 2 bases, with 4 bases remaining between them. CDR3 sequence (DNA): TGTGCCAGCAGCGCACTCACAGATACGCAGTATTTT. Its protein product is CASSALTDTQYF.

This CDR3 is CASSPIQGDETQYF. The DNA of the CDR3 is TGTGCCAGCAGTCCCATACAGGGAGACGAGACCCAGTACTTC. The V gene is TRBV13, the J gene TRBJ2-5; D possibly corresponds to TRBD1 (6 bases). V lost 6 bases and J lost 5, with 16 bases in between. The V gene's germline CDR1 is PRHDT and CDR2 FYEKMQ (reference sequence). The CDR3 has 14 residues.

Concerning this clonotype itself: At one end, the junction sequence differs from germline, possibly due to a read error. The V and J genes are TRBV12-3 or TRBV12-4 and TRBJ2-5; D remains unclear. The CDR3 sequence is 14 residues long. CDR3 DNA sequence: TGTGCCGGCAGCCACGCGGCGAAGAAAGAGACCCAGTACTTC. Translated, it gives CAGSHAAKKETQYF.

This clonotype came up many times. V is TRBV30 and J is TRBJ1-5; D perhaps matches TRBD1 (5 bases). Germline-derived CDR1 and CDR2 are GTSNPN and SVGIG (reference sequence). Trimming shortened V by 3 bases and J by 7 bases, and 16 bases separated the two germline ends. The CDR3 is 14 residues long. The CDR3 sequence is CAWSSGVGGQPQHF. CDR3 DNA: TGTGCCTGGAGCTCGGGGGTGGGTGGCCAGCCCCAGCATTTT.

At least ten counts were recorded for this clonotype. V is TRBV7-9 and J is TRBJ2-3; 7 nucleotides align to TRBD1. Germline loops: CDR1 SEHNR, CDR2 FQNEAQ (reference sequence). This CDR3 is 15 amino acids long. V was pared by 0 bases and J by 5 bases, with 5 bases of the junction left unmatched. CDR3 DNA: TGTGCCAGCAGCTTAGCCGGCACAGGGGAAGATACGCAGTATTTT. Translating it yields CASSLAGTGEDTQYF.

This clonotype was picked up a small number of times. This chain links TRBV6-6 with TRBJ1-4; D is unclear. Germline values: CDR1 MNHNY, CDR2 SVGAGI (reference sequence). V lost 7 bases and J 8 bases, leaving 17 bases between the germline ends. The CDR3 covers 14 residues. In nucleotides, the CDR3 is TGTGCCAGCACTCCGGGCCAGATGTGGGAAAAACTGTTTTTT. Translation: CASTPGQMWEKLFF.

A note on this clonotype: This may be a read error: a much more frequent sequence differs by one nucleotide. The chain has TRBV7-2 and TRBJ2-7; D not certain. Looked up from germline, CDR1 is SGHTA and CDR2 is FQGNSA. The CDR3 is 13 amino acids. CDR3 nucleotide sequence: TGTGCCAGCACCTTAGTGGGTTGGTACGAGCAGTACTTC. Protein product: CASTLVGWYEQYF.

The chain employs TRBV11-2 and TRBJ2-7; D is possibly TRBD2 (6 bases). This CDR3 has 15 amino acids. Germline V gene data show CDR1 as SGHAT and CDR2 as FQNNGV. V lost 4 bases, J lost 2 bases, and 15 bases lay in between. The CDR3 DNA reads as TGTGCCAGCAGCTCCGGTCGGGGGAGCCCCTACGAGCAGTACTTC. Translation: CASSSGRGSPYEQYF.